The rows below give T cell receptor beta chains drawn from one sample of a study of T-cell reconstitution after alpha-beta-depleted transplantation in children. A single record per CDR3 protein comes from TCRdb applying MiXCR to the PCR reads. The table has 540,000 or so distinct CDR3 sequences, approximately 22% seen once. The source was PBMCs, mostly from graft donor cells, collected 360 days after TCRalphabeta/CD19-depleted stem cell transplant. The receptor set was obtained from a boy under two years old who had a stem cell transplant for acute myeloid leukemia, so the T cells may come from the graft donor. Each CDR3 is given with its conserved first and last residue. A D gene is named only where the DNA matches it firmly. Rows give clone size only sometimes, using once, few, many, or a class for an expanded clone.

many | TRBJ2-7 | . | TRBV12-3/TRBV12-4 | CASRITGGDEQYF | TGTGCCAGCAGGATTACAGGTGGCGACGAGCAGTACTTC
many | TRBJ2-3 | . | TRBV10-3 | CAISASRPTDTQYF | TGTGCCATCAGTGCCAGCCGTCCCACAGATACGCAGTATTTT
. | TRBJ2-1 | . | TRBV20-1 | CSARGVLGRKVDEQFF | TGCAGTGCTAGAGGGGTTCTAGGTCGAAAGGTAGATGAGCAGTTCTTC
. | TRBJ2-7 | . | TRBV20-1 | CSARVPTGSYEQYF | TGCAGTGCTAGAGTTCCGACAGGATCCTACGAGCAGTACTTC
few | TRBJ2-2 | . | TRBV20-1 | CSAFLPGWGTGELFF | TGCAGTGCCTTTCTTCCAGGGTGGGGAACCGGGGAGCTGTTTTTT
few | TRBJ1-1 | . | TRBV29-1 | CSVEGLGTTEAFF | TGCAGCGTTGAGGGTTTGGGGACCACTGAAGCTTTCTTT
few | TRBJ2-1 | . | TRBV5-1 | CASSLALVIGYNEQFF | TGCGCCAGCAGCTTGGCCCTAGTTATAGGCTACAATGAGCAGTTCTTC
few | TRBJ1-4 | . | TRBV7-2 | CASSPGGNEKLFF | TGTGCCAGCAGCCCTGGGGGGAATGAAAAACTGTTTTTT
many | TRBJ2-1 | . | TRBV29-1 | CSVEWRAHINEQFF | TGCAGCGTTGAATGGAGGGCACATATAAATGAGCAGTTCTTC
. | TRBJ2-3 | . | TRBV27 | CASSSPDGTQYF | TGTGCCAGCAGTTCCCCAGATGGTACGCAGTATTTT
. | TRBJ1-5 | TRBD1 | TRBV10-3 | CAIRETGTQPQHF | TGTGCCATCAGAGAGACAGGGACTCAGCCCCAGCATTTT
once | TRBJ1-1 | . | TRBV7-2 | CASSFSRRDTEAFF | TGTGCCAGCAGCTTTTCTCGACGGGACACTGAAGCTTTCTTT
many | TRBJ2-5 | . | TRBV6-2/TRBV6-3 | CATKFRVWVGTQYF | TGTGCCACGAAGTTCAGGGTCTGGGTAGGGACCCAGTACTTC